This entry lists 15 T cell receptor beta chains sequenced from one sample in a study of PD-L1 blockade in urothelial cancer. TCRdb's copy holds only in-frame clones and misses some; the assay was immunoSEQ multiplex PCR. This sample yields around 40,000 clones, of which 80% to 90% are seen a single time; 1.5% to 2.5% belongs to the top ten. Sequencing used PBMCs, obtained around atezolizumab (anti-PD-L1) treatment. The receptors derive from a man in his fifties or sixties with urothelial cancer.

The gene calls are TRBV5-1 and TRBJ2-5; D call uncertain. The CDR3 is 13 amino acids. Trimming took 0 bases from V and 5 from J, leaving 8 bases between them. Per the germline V gene, CDR1 is SGHRS and CDR2 is YFSETQ. In DNA form, the CDR3 reads TGCGCCAGCAGCTTGGCCCGCCAGGAGACCCAGTACTTC. Translating gives CASSLARQETQYF.

The chain is built from TRBV11-1 and TRBJ1-1; tentatively, D is TRBD1 (5 bases). This CDR3 spans 15 amino acids. Germline-derived CDR1 and CDR2 are SGHAT and FQDESV (reference sequence). Trimming shortened V by 1 base and J by 2 bases, and 11 bases separated the two germline ends. CDR3: CASSLVIRGNTEAFF. The DNA of the CDR3 is TGTGCCAGCAGCTTAGTTATTAGGGGCAACACTGAAGCTTTCTTT.

The rearrangement uses TRBV28 and TRBJ1-2; no clear D gene. The CDR3 is made up of 13 amino acids. V lost 3 bases, J lost 4 bases, and 9 bases lay in between. Germline assignment: CDR1 MDHEN and CDR2 SYDVKM. In DNA, the CDR3 is TGTGCCAGCAGTTTCACAGCCGTCTATGGCTACACCTTC. Residues: CASSFTAVYGYTF.

This chain links TRBV14 with TRBJ2-1; tentative D call: TRBD2 (6 bases). The CDR3 sequence is 16 residues long. The V end was cut by 4 bases, the J end by 2 bases, with 15 bases between. Germline V CDR1 and CDR2: SGHDN, FVKESK. The CDR3 here is CASSPPGVGAYNEQFF. The CDR3 DNA reads TGTGCCAGCAGCCCCCCGGGGGTGGGAGCCTACAATGAGCAGTTCTTC.

This clone came up once. The genes are TRBV27 and TRBJ1-3; possible D gene TRBD1, 5 bases. This CDR3 has 15 residues. With 2 bases removed from V and 3 bases from J, the gap between germline ends came to 11 bases. Germline V CDR1 and CDR2: MNHEY, SMNVEV (reference sequence). The CDR3 region has the DNA TGTGCCAGCAGTTTAGTGGGGGGAAGTGGAAACACCATATATTTT. Encoded protein: CASSLVGGSGNTIYF.

This chain links TRBV6-1 with TRBJ1-5; D remains unclear. V was cut by 5 bases and J by 0 bases, with 5 bases left in between. Germline lookup yields CDR1 MNHNS and CDR2 SASEGT. The CDR3 contains 13 residues. The CDR3 DNA reads TGTGCCAGCAGTTCCCATAGCAATCAGCCCCAGCATTTT. Protein product: CASSSHSNQPQHF.

The chain couples TRBV28 to TRBJ1-5; 7 positions match TRBD1. The CDR3 totals 14 residues. Germline trimming cut 6 bases from V and 10 bases from J; bases unmatched to any gene: 12. Germline CDR1 MDHEN, CDR2 SYDVKM. CDR3 protein: CASRRGQVQIPQHF. The DNA for the CDR3 is TGTGCCAGCAGACGCGGACAGGTTCAGATTCCCCAGCATTTT.

This sequence joins TRBV4-2 and TRBJ2-7; D is ambiguous. The CDR3 is 14 residues long. V was cut by 1 base and J by 3 bases, with 10 bases left in between. Germline V gives CDR1 LGHNA, CDR2 YNFKEQ. The DNA for the CDR3 is TGTGCCAGCAGCCAAGGATCCGTCGGCTACGAGCAGTACTTC. Its protein is CASSQGSVGYEQYF.

The chain combines TRBV4-2 with TRBJ2-5, with D maybe TRBD2 (7 bases). The germline V gene has CDR1 LGHNA and CDR2 YNFKEQ. The CDR3 covers 16 residues. V shed 2 bases and J shed 5 bases, with 18 bases lying between them. CDR3 amino acids: CASSQPIGEGDETQYF. CDR3 nucleotide sequence: TGTGCCAGCAGCCAACCTATAGGGGAGGGGGACGAGACCCAGTACTTC.

The V and J genes are TRBV7-8 and TRBJ1-5; 7 positions agree with TRBD1. V lost 4 bases, J lost 7 bases, and 7 bases stayed unmatched. In germline, CDR1 is SGHVS, CDR2 FQNEAQ. CDR3 length: 14 amino acids. The CDR3 reads CASSSPDRVQPQHF. Here the CDR3 DNA reads TGTGCCAGCAGCTCACCCGACAGGGTCCAGCCCCAGCATTTT. Supplemented by reference TRBV7-8 and TRBJ1-5, the full variable domain reads GAGVSQSPRYKVAKRGQDVALRCDPISGHVSLFWYQQALGQGPEFLTYFQNEAQLDKSGLPSDRFFAERPEGSVSTLKIQRTQQEDSAVYLCASSSPDRVQPQHFGDGTRLSIL.

The genes are TRBV28 and TRBJ2-7; 9 positions agree with TRBD1. CDR1 is MDHEN, CDR2 SYDVKM, per germline. CDR3 length equals 13 residues. V shed 5 bases and J 3 bases; nucleotides not matched to a gene: 2. Written as DNA, the CDR3 is TGTGCCAGCAGTCTGACAGGGGGCTACGAGCAGTACTTC. Residues: CASSLTGGYEQYF. The full variable domain, its missing parts supplied by reference TRBV28 and TRBJ2-7, is DVKVTQSSRYLVKRTGEKVFLECVQDMDHENMFWYRQDPGLGLRLIYFSYDVKMKEKGDIPEGYSVSREKKERFSLILESASTNQTSMYLCASSLTGGYEQYFGPGTRLTVT.

The chain joins TRBV7-3 to TRBJ2-3; tentative D call: TRBD2 (6 bases). Germline lookup yields CDR1 SGHTA and CDR2 FQGTGA. V was cut by 2 bases and J by 1 base, with 13 bases left in between. The CDR3 has 16 amino acids. The chain's CDR3 is CASSLLPGDRTDTQYF. The CDR3 DNA follows: TGTGCCAGCAGCTTATTACCGGGGGACCGCACAGATACGCAGTATTTT.

The V call is TRBV6-6, the J call TRBJ2-6; tentatively, D is TRBD1 (6 bases). This CDR3 comprises 15 residues. V dropped 6 bases and J dropped 4 bases, with 13 bases sitting between them. The germline V gene has CDR1 MNHNY and CDR2 SVGAGI (reference sequence). DNA for the CDR3: TGTGCCAGCAGAGTTACAGGGTTGGGGGCCAACGTCCTGACTTTC. Protein: CASRVTGLGANVLTF.

The CDR3 spells CASSSITGISSYEQYF. CDR3 nucleotides: TGTGCCAGCAGTTCCATAACAGGGATCAGCTCCTACGAGCAGTACTTC. This sequence joins TRBV27 and TRBJ2-7, with D perhaps TRBD1 (6 bases). Germline loops: CDR1 MNHEY, CDR2 SMNVEV (reference sequence). Trimming took 4 bases from V and 0 from J, leaving 16 bases between them. The CDR3 has 16 residues.

The CDR3 nucleotides are TGCGCCAGCAGCTTGAGGGCGGGAGGCAATCAGCCCCAGCATTTT. This translates into CASSLRAGGNQPQHF. The chain carries TRBV5-1 and TRBJ1-5; D call uncertain. V was pared by 1 base and J by 2 bases, with 10 bases between. The CDR3 is 15 residues long. From germline, CDR1 is SGHRS and CDR2 YFSETQ.